This T cell receptor beta chain was recorded in a study of human T cells and chemical hapten exposure. Time point meaning: patch test 2, 6 weeks after DPC sensitization. The treatment is: therapeutic diphenylcyclopropenone sensitization with weekly scalp DPC. Trimming took 3 bases from V and 5 from J; bases not matched to a gene: 8. The CDR3 sequence is 16 residues long. Germline V gene data show CDR1 as MGHRA and CDR2 as YSYEKL. Using its own MiXCR run on the RACE reads, TCRdb lists one record per CDR3 protein. The sample shows approximately 110,000 distinct CDR3 sequences, more than 7% of them seen only once.

The chain carries TRBV4-1 and TRBJ2-2; 8 bases are shared with TRBD2. The specimen was whole blood, collected in connection with sensitization to the hapten diphenylcyclopropenone (DPC). This TCR derives from a woman aged 40 to 55 with alopecia areata. Some clones in this sample may be carry-over from other donors' samples. The CDR3 nucleotides read TGCGCCAGCAGCCAGGTAGCTAGCGGGCGGACCGGGGAGCTGTTTTTT. Its translation: CASSQVASGRTGELFF.